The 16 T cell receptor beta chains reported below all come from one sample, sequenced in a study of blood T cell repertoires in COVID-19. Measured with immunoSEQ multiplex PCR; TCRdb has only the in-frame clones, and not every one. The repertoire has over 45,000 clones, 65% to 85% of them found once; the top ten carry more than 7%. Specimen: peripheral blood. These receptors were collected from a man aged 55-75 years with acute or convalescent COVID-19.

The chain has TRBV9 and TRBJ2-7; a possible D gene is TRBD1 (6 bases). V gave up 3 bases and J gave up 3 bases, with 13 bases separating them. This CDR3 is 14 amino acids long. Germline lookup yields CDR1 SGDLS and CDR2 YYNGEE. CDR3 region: CASSGLQGSYEQYF. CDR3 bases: TGTGCCAGCAGCGGGCTACAGGGCAGCTACGAGCAGTACTTC. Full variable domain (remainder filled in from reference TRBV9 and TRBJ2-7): DSGVTQTPKHLITATGQRVTLRCSPRSGDLSVYWYQQSLDQGLQFLIQYYNGEERAKGNILERFSAQQFPDLHSELNLSSLELGDSALYFCASSGLQGSYEQYFGPGTRLTVT.

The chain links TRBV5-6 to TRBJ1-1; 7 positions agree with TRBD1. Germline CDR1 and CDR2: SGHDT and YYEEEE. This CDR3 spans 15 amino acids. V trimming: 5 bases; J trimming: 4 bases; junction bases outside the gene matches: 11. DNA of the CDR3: TGTGCCAGCAGATCGGACAGGTCTTGGGTCACTGAAGCTTTCTTT. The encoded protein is CASRSDRSWVTEAFF.

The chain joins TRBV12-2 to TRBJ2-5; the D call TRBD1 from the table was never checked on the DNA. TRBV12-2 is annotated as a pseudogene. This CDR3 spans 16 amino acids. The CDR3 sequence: CASRSSGTGFVETQYF. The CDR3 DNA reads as TGTGCAAGTCGCTCATCCGGGACAGGGTTTGTAGAGACCCAGTACTTC.

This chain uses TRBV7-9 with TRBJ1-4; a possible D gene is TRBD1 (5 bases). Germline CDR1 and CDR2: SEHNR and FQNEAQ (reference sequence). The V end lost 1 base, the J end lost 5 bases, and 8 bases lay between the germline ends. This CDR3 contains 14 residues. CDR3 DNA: TGTGCCAGCAGCTTAGGACAGTACAATGAAAAACTGTTTTTT. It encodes CASSLGQYNEKLFF.

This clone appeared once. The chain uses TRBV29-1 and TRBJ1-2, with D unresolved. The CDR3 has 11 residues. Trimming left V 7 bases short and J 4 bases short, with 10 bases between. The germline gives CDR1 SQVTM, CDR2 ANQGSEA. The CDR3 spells CSAKAAYGYTF. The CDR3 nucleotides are TGCAGCGCAAAAGCCGCCTATGGCTACACCTTC.

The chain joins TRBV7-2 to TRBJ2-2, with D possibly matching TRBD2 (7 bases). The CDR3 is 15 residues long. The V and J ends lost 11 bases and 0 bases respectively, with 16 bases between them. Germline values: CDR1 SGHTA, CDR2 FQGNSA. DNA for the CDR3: TGTGCCTGTCAGGCGGGGGCTACGAACACCGGGGAGCTGTTTTTT. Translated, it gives CACQAGATNTGELFF.

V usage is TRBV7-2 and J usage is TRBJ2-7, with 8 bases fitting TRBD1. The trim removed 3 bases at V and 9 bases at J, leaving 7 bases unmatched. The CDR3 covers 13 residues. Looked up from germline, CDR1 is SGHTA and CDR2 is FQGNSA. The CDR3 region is CASSFQGAFVQYF. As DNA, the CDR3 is TGTGCCAGCAGCTTCCAGGGGGCGTTTGTGCAGTACTTC.

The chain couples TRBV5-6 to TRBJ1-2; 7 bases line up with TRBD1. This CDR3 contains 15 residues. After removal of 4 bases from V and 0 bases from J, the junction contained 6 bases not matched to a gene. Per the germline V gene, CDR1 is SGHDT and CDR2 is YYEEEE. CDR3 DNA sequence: TGTGCCAGCAGCATACTGGGACAGACTAACTATGGCTACACCTTC. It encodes CASSILGQTNYGYTF. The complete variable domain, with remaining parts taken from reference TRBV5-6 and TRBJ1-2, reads DAGVTQSPTHLIKTRGQQVTLRCSPKSGHDTVSWYQQALGQGPQFIFQYYEEEERQRGNFPDRFSGHQFPNYSSELNVNALLLGDSALYLCASSILGQTNYGYTFGSGTRLTVV.

In DNA form, the CDR3 reads TGTGCCAGCAACGTAGCACCAGGGGCGTCAACCCAAGAGACCCAGTACTTC. This translates into CASNVAPGASTQETQYF. The chain employs TRBV5-5 and TRBJ2-5; TRBD1 is a possible D gene (6 bases). This CDR3 is 17 amino acids long. V was clipped by 6 bases and J by 1 base, with 22 bases between them. CDR1 SGHKS and CDR2 YYEKEE come from the germline V gene (reference sequence).

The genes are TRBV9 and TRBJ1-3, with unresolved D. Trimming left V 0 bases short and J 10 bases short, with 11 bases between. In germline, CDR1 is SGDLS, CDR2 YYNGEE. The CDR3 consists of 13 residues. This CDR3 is CASSVDGVRTIYF. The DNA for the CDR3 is TGTGCCAGCAGCGTAGACGGGGTCAGAACCATATATTTT.

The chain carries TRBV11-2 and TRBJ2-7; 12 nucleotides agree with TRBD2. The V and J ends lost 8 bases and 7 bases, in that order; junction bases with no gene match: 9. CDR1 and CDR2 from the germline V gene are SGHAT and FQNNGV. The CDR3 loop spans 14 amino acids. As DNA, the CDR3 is TGTGCCAGCGCCGGACTAGCGGGGAGACAGGAGCAGTACTTC. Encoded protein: CASAGLAGRQEQYF.

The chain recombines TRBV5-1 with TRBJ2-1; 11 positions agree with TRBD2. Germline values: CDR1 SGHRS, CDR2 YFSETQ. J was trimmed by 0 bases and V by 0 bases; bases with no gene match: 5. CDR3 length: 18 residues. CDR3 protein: CASSLDSGGASSYNEQFF. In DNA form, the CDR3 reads TGCGCCAGCAGCTTGGATAGCGGGGGGGCTAGCTCCTACAATGAGCAGTTCTTC.

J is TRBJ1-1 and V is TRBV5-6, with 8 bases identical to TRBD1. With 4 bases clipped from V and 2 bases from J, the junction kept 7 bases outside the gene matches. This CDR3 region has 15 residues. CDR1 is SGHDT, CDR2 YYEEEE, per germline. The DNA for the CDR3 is TGTGCCAGCAGCCTACGGGGACAGGAAAACACTGAAGCTTTCTTT. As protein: CASSLRGQENTEAFF. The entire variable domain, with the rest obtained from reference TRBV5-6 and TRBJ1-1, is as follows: DAGVTQSPTHLIKTRGQQVTLRCSPKSGHDTVSWYQQALGQGPQFIFQYYEEEERQRGNFPDRFSGHQFPNYSSELNVNALLLGDSALYLCASSLRGQENTEAFFGQGTRLTVV.

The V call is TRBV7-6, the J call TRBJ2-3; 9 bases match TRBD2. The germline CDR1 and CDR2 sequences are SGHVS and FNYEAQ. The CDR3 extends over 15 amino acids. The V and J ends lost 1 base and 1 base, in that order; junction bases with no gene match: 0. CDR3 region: CASSLGTSGTDTQYF. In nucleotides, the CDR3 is TGTGCCAGCAGCTTAGGGACTAGCGGCACAGATACGCAGTATTTT.

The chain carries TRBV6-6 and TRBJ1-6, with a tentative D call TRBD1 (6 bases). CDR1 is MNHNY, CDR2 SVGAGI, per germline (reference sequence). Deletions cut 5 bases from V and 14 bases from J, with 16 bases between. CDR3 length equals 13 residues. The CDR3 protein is CASSKGQASALHF. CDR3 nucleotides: TGTGCCAGCAGTAAGGGACAAGCATCGGCCCTCCACTTT.

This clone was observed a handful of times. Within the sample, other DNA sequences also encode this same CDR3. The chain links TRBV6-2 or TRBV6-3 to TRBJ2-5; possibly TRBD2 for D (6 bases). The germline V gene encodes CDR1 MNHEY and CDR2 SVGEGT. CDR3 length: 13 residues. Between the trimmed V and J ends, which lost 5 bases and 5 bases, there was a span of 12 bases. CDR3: CASSRGLGETQYF. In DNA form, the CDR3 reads TGTGCCAGCAGTCGGGGACTGGGGGAGACCCAGTACTTC.